These T cell receptor beta chains were read from a single sample in a study of OX40 agonist ivuxolimab in advanced cancers. Repertoires were generated with immunoSEQ multiplex PCR, while TCRdb's copy carries only in-frame clones and drops some. The profile shows over 45,000 clones, about four fifths of them singletons. Sequencing was performed on CD4+ or CD8+ T cells sorted from blood, taken in a trial of the OX40 agonist ivuxolimab. These TCRs come from an adult with an advanced solid tumor such as melanoma, head and neck, liver or kidney cancer. CDR3s include the opening cysteine and the closing phenylalanine or tryptophan. The order of the fields is D gene, clone size, J gene, V gene, CDR3 protein, CDR3 DNA. A D gene is named only where the DNA matches it firmly. Where a row states a size, it is once, few, many or the class of an expanded clone; other rows omit it.

D gene: TRBD1
clone size: -
J gene: TRBJ1-1
V gene: TRBV6-5
CDR3 protein: CASSYGTVNTEAFF
CDR3 DNA: TGTGCCAGCAGTTACGGGACAGTGAACACTGAAGCTTTCTTT

D gene: -
clone size: once
J gene: TRBJ2-7
V gene: TRBV5-4
CDR3 protein: CASSLFSKNEQYF
CDR3 DNA: TGTGCCAGCAGCCTCTTTTCTAAGAACGAGCAGTACTTC

D gene: -
clone size: -
J gene: TRBJ2-7
V gene: TRBV13
CDR3 protein: CASSLGRNPYEQYF
CDR3 DNA: TGTGCCAGCAGCTTAGGTCGGAACCCCTACGAGCAGTACTTC

D gene: -
clone size: -
J gene: TRBJ1-5
V gene: TRBV15
CDR3 protein: CATSRDRAGAYSNQPQHF
CDR3 DNA: TGTGCCACCAGCAGAGATCGAGCAGGGGCCTATAGCAATCAGCCCCAGCATTTT

D gene: -
clone size: -
J gene: TRBJ2-3
V gene: TRBV21-1
CDR3 protein: CASSKESMGQGGTDTQYF
CDR3 DNA: TGTGCCAGCAGCAAAGAGTCTATGGGACAGGGTGGCACAGATACGCAGTATTTT

D gene: -
clone size: -
J gene: TRBJ2-7
V gene: TRBV18
CDR3 protein: CASSPSDRRVEQYF
CDR3 DNA: TGTGCCAGCTCACCGTCGGACAGAAGGGTCGAGCAGTACTTC

D gene: TRBD1
clone size: -
J gene: TRBJ1-5
V gene: TRBV7-6
CDR3 protein: CASSLVGTGRGVSNQPQHF
CDR3 DNA: TGTGCCAGCAGCTTAGTGGGGACAGGGAGAGGGGTTAGCAATCAGCCCCAGCATTTT

D gene: -
clone size: -
J gene: TRBJ1-3
V gene: TRBV18
CDR3 protein: CASSQGDGTGNTIYF
CDR3 DNA: TGTGCCAGCTCACAAGGTGATGGGACTGGAAACACCATATATTTT

D gene: TRBD2
clone size: once
J gene: TRBJ2-3
V gene: TRBV27
CDR3 protein: CASRPVSGGGFDTQYF
CDR3 DNA: TGTGCCAGCCGTCCGGTCAGCGGGGGGGGTTTTGATACGCAGTATTTT

D gene: -
clone size: once
J gene: TRBJ2-5
V gene: TRBV18
CDR3 protein: CASSLLSAGTKETQYF
CDR3 DNA: TGTGCCAGCTCACTTTTGAGTGCCGGGACAAAAGAGACCCAGTACTTC

D gene: TRBD1
clone size: -
J gene: TRBJ2-1
V gene: TRBV30
CDR3 protein: CACTGDSFIDEQFF
CDR3 DNA: TGTGCCTGTACAGGGGACAGCTTTATCGATGAGCAGTTCTTC

D gene: -
clone size: -
J gene: TRBJ2-4
V gene: TRBV27
CDR3 protein: CASSRTGDANIQYF
CDR3 DNA: TGTGCCAGCAGCCGAACCGGGGACGCAAACATTCAGTACTTC

D gene: -
clone size: -
J gene: TRBJ2-3
V gene: TRBV19
CDR3 protein: CASSWLGTDTQYF
CDR3 DNA: TGTGCCAGTAGTTGGCTGGGCACAGATACGCAGTATTTT

D gene: -
clone size: -
J gene: TRBJ1-2
V gene: TRBV19
CDR3 protein: CASSMIVYYGYTF
CDR3 DNA: TGTGCCAGTAGTATGATAGTCTACTATGGCTACACCTTC

D gene: -
clone size: -
J gene: TRBJ1-5
V gene: TRBV19
CDR3 protein: CASSMARAPGQPQHF
CDR3 DNA: TGTGCCAGTAGTATGGCCAGGGCGCCGGGTCAGCCCCAGCATTTT

D gene: TRBD1
clone size: -
J gene: TRBJ1-1
V gene: TRBV5-6
CDR3 protein: CASSLGQGAFF
CDR3 DNA: TGTGCCAGCAGCTTGGGACAGGGGGCTTTCTTT

D gene: -
clone size: -
J gene: TRBJ1-2
V gene: TRBV5-1
CDR3 protein: CASSLDSIYGYTF
CDR3 DNA: TGCGCCAGCAGCTTGGACAGTATCTATGGCTACACCTTC

D gene: -
clone size: few
J gene: TRBJ1-2
V gene: TRBV20-1
CDR3 protein: CSARQVVGYTF
CDR3 DNA: TGCAGTGCCAGACAGGTCGTTGGCTACACCTTC

D gene: TRBD2
clone size: -
J gene: TRBJ2-1
V gene: TRBV19
CDR3 protein: CASTSGSLVEFF
CDR3 DNA: TGTGCCAGTACTAGCGGGAGTTTAGTGGAGTTCTTC

D gene: -
clone size: -
J gene: TRBJ2-5
V gene: TRBV7-2
CDR3 protein: CASSLYEETQYF
CDR3 DNA: TGTGCCAGCAGCTTATATGAAGAGACCCAGTACTTC

D gene: -
clone size: once
J gene: TRBJ1-4
V gene: TRBV5-5
CDR3 protein: CASSLFITGDEKLFF
CDR3 DNA: TGTGCCAGCAGCTTGTTCATTACGGGGGATGAAAAACTGTTTTTT

D gene: -
clone size: -
J gene: TRBJ1-1
V gene: TRBV19
CDR3 protein: CASRRGLMNTEAFF
CDR3 DNA: TGTGCCAGTAGAAGAGGACTCATGAACACTGAAGCTTTCTTT

D gene: -
clone size: -
J gene: TRBJ1-5
V gene: TRBV6-1
CDR3 protein: CASSVQGKEQPQHF
CDR3 DNA: TGTGCCAGCAGTGTCCAGGGGAAGGAGCAGCCCCAGCATTTT

D gene: -
clone size: -
J gene: TRBJ1-3
V gene: TRBV30
CDR3 protein: CAWSPFSGNTIYF
CDR3 DNA: TGTGCCTGGAGTCCTTTCTCTGGAAACACCATATATTTT

D gene: TRBD2
clone size: -
J gene: TRBJ2-2
V gene: TRBV2
CDR3 protein: CASKLGRGAGELFF
CDR3 DNA: TGTGCCAGCAAGCTAGGGCGGGGGGCCGGGGAGCTGTTTTTT

D gene: TRBD2
clone size: -
J gene: TRBJ2-1
V gene: TRBV13
CDR3 protein: CASSLLTSGRFREDEQFF
CDR3 DNA: TGTGCCAGCAGCTTATTGACTAGCGGGAGGTTTCGGGAGGATGAGCAGTTCTTC

D gene: TRBD2
clone size: -
J gene: TRBJ2-3
V gene: TRBV30
CDR3 protein: CAWTSGSTDTQYF
CDR3 DNA: TGTGCCTGGACTAGCGGGAGTACAGATACGCAGTATTTT

D gene: -
clone size: -
J gene: TRBJ2-1
V gene: TRBV5-4
CDR3 protein: CASSPRENEQFF
CDR3 DNA: TGTGCCAGCAGCCCCAGGGAGAATGAGCAGTTCTTC

D gene: TRBD1
clone size: once
J gene: TRBJ1-1
V gene: TRBV9
CDR3 protein: CASTSYGTGENTEAFF
CDR3 DNA: TGTGCCAGCACTAGTTATGGGACAGGCGAGAACACTGAAGCTTTCTTT

D gene: TRBD2
clone size: -
J gene: TRBJ2-5
V gene: TRBV11-2
CDR3 protein: CASSFGLAAPQGTQYF
CDR3 DNA: TGTGCCAGCAGCTTTGGGCTAGCGGCCCCGCAAGGGACCCAGTACTTC

D gene: TRBD1
clone size: -
J gene: TRBJ1-5
V gene: TRBV19
CDR3 protein: CASSRGQAYNQSQHF
CDR3 DNA: TGTGCCAGTAGTAGAGGACAGGCATACAATCAGTCCCAGCATTTT

D gene: -
clone size: -
J gene: TRBJ2-7
V gene: TRBV7-2
CDR3 protein: CASNLMGTAEQYF
CDR3 DNA: TGTGCCAGCAACCTTATGGGGACCGCCGAGCAGTACTTC

D gene: TRBD1
clone size: -
J gene: TRBJ1-1
V gene: TRBV5-1
CDR3 protein: CASSLGSGTANTEAFF
CDR3 DNA: TGCGCCAGCAGCTTGGGTTCAGGGACAGCGAACACTGAAGCTTTCTTT

D gene: -
clone size: -
J gene: TRBJ2-4
V gene: TRBV6-1
CDR3 protein: CASSEPPPRSNIQYF
CDR3 DNA: TGTGCCAGCTCCGAACCGCCTCCGAGGTCAAACATTCAGTACTTC

D gene: -
clone size: -
J gene: TRBJ1-4
V gene: TRBV30
CDR3 protein: CACDSSRLFF
CDR3 DNA: TGTGCCTGTGATTCCTCGAGACTGTTTTTT

D gene: -
clone size: once
J gene: TRBJ1-2
V gene: TRBV9
CDR3 protein: CASSPSGANYGYTF
CDR3 DNA: TGTGCCAGCAGCCCTAGTGGGGCTAACTATGGCTACACCTTC

D gene: TRBD1
clone size: -
J gene: TRBJ1-5
V gene: TRBV27
CDR3 protein: CASSLGTGEQPQHF
CDR3 DNA: TGTGCCAGCAGTCTGGGGACAGGGGAACAGCCCCAGCATTTT

D gene: -
clone size: -
J gene: TRBJ1-1
V gene: TRBV2
CDR3 protein: CASSNNREAAFF
CDR3 DNA: TGTGCCAGCAGTAACAACAGGGAAGCGGCTTTCTTT

D gene: -
clone size: -
J gene: TRBJ2-2
V gene: TRBV19
CDR3 protein: CASSINSGLNTGELFF
CDR3 DNA: TGTGCCAGTAGTATTAATAGCGGCCTAAACACCGGGGAGCTGTTTTTT

D gene: TRBD2
clone size: -
J gene: TRBJ2-1
V gene: TRBV4-2
CDR3 protein: CASSQDLGLAALPTFF
CDR3 DNA: TGTGCCAGCAGCCAAGATCTCGGACTAGCGGCCCTCCCGACGTTCTTC

D gene: -
clone size: -
J gene: TRBJ1-1
V gene: TRBV6-5
CDR3 protein: CASSYSKGAIPTEAFF
CDR3 DNA: TGTGCCAGCAGTTACTCGAAAGGAGCAATTCCGACTGAAGCTTTCTTT

D gene: -
clone size: -
J gene: TRBJ1-2
V gene: TRBV2
CDR3 protein: CASSDSGFYGYTF
CDR3 DNA: TGTGCCAGCAGTGACTCGGGGTTCTATGGCTACACCTTC

D gene: TRBD1
clone size: -
J gene: TRBJ2-7
V gene: TRBV18
CDR3 protein: CASSGGTGGRYEQYF
CDR3 DNA: TGTGCCAGCTCAGGCGGGACAGGGGGTCGCTACGAGCAGTACTTC

D gene: -
clone size: -
J gene: TRBJ2-7
V gene: TRBV6-5
CDR3 protein: CASSQDYNLYEQYF
CDR3 DNA: TGTGCCAGCAGTCAAGACTATAACCTCTACGAGCAGTACTTC

D gene: -
clone size: -
J gene: TRBJ2-1
V gene: TRBV15
CDR3 protein: CATSRDPGSEQFF
CDR3 DNA: TGTGCCACCAGCAGAGATCCCGGGAGTGAGCAGTTCTTC